Below are 18 T cell receptor beta chains sequenced from a single sample in a study of cytomegalovirus exposure and HLA in healthy donors. Primers included in the PCR were 60 Vbeta and 13 Jbeta primers. Assay: immunoSEQ multiplex PCR; the TCRdb copy retains only in-frame clones and omits some. The repertoire holds some 130,000 clones, nearly 80% seen once, with 2% to 2.5% in the top ten. Sequences were obtained from PBMCs. These receptors were obtained from a man aged 25 to 40 in good health and CMV-seronegative.

The rearrangement links TRBV29-1 to TRBJ2-1, with 13 bases that match TRBD2. Germline values: CDR1 SQVTM, CDR2 ANQGSEA. The J segment lost 0 bases and the V segment lost 1 base, leaving 6 bases of the junction unmatched. This CDR3 is 18 amino acids long. CDR3 bases: TGCAGCGTTGAAGGGACTAGCGGGAGCGAAAGCTCCTACAATGAGCAGTTCTTC. This encodes CSVEGTSGSESSYNEQFF.

The V gene is TRBV28, the J gene TRBJ2-7, with TRBD1 identical over 7 bases. Germline V gene sequence: CDR1 MDHEN, CDR2 SYDVKM. The CDR3 is 13 residues long. Germline trimming cut 10 bases from V and 0 bases from J; bases unmatched to any gene: 6. CDR3 nucleotides: TGTGCCATCCTGGCAGGGGGCTCCTACGAGCAGTACTTC. As protein: CAILAGGSYEQYF.

The chain recombines TRBV7-2 with TRBJ2-1, with 8 bases fitting TRBD1. This CDR3 has 13 amino acids. The V gene end was trimmed by 5 bases and the J gene end by 6 bases; junction bases not matched to a gene: 3. Germline V gene lookup returns CDR1 SGHTA and CDR2 FQGNSA. The CDR3 DNA sequence: TGTGCCAGCAGCCTCACAGGGGGCAATGAGCAGTTCTTC. Translation: CASSLTGGNEQFF.

The chain uses TRBV14 and TRBJ2-1, with TRBD2 matching 10 bases. V lost 1 base and J lost 9; bases outside the gene matches: 3. Germline-derived CDR1 and CDR2 are SGHDN and FVKESK. The CDR3 spans 14 residues. CDR3 amino acids: CASSQALAGVEQFF. CDR3 bases: TGTGCCAGCAGCCAAGCTCTAGCGGGAGTTGAGCAGTTCTTC.

This chain joins TRBV7-8 and TRBJ1-5, with D hard to call. V gave up 3 bases and J gave up 5 bases, with 8 bases separating them. CDR1 is SGHVS and CDR2 is FQNEAQ in the germline V gene. CDR3 length: 13 residues. The CDR3 DNA is TGTGCCAGCAGCTTGGCTAGTGATCAGCCCCAGCATTTT. This translates into CASSLASDQPQHF.

The rearrangement uses TRBV28 and TRBJ1-2, with 7 nucleotides matching TRBD1. The junction had 9 bases not matched to a gene; V was cut back by 4 bases and J by 4 bases. From germline, CDR1 is MDHEN and CDR2 SYDVKM. The CDR3 runs to 15 residues. This chain's CDR3 is CASSWDSQAAYGYTF. CDR3 in DNA: TGTGCCAGCAGTTGGGACAGTCAAGCTGCCTATGGCTACACCTTC.

V gene TRBV28 combines with J gene TRBJ1-5, with 10 nucleotides matching TRBD1. The germline CDR1 and CDR2 sequences are MDHEN and SYDVKM. The V segment lost 4 bases and the J segment 1 base; nucleotides outside the gene matches: 1. CDR3 size: 15 residues. CDR3 protein: CASSWTGGSNQPQHF. The CDR3 nucleotides are TGTGCCAGCAGTTGGACAGGGGGAAGCAATCAGCCCCAGCATTTT.

CDR3 sequence reads: CAWTLQGAYEQYF. CDR3 nucleotide sequence: TGTGCCTGGACCCTGCAGGGGGCCTACGAGCAGTACTTC. The chain has TRBV30 and TRBJ2-7, with 7 positions matching TRBD1. The CDR3 spans 13 residues. The V gene's germline CDR1 is GTSNPN and CDR2 SVGIG (reference sequence). Losses at the gene ends were 4 bases for V and 2 bases for J; bases not matched to a gene: 5.

The CDR3 loop reads CASRLGLAGVREQFF. CDR3 bases: TGTGCCAGCAGACTTGGACTAGCGGGAGTTCGTGAGCAGTTCTTC. The rearrangement links TRBV6-5 to TRBJ2-1; the match to TRBD2 covers 13 bases. The CDR3 has 15 amino acids. Per the germline V gene, CDR1 is MNHEY and CDR2 is SVGAGI. V shed 6 bases, J shed 9 bases, and the junction held 8 bases outside the gene matches.

J is TRBJ2-1 and V is TRBV28; a possible D gene is TRBD2 (5 bases). This CDR3 is 12 amino acids long. Trimming cost V 3 bases and J 9 bases, with 9 bases left between them. The germline V gene has CDR1 MDHEN and CDR2 SYDVKM. The chain's CDR3 is CASSFFRGEQFF. The CDR3 DNA reads TGTGCCAGCAGTTTTTTTCGGGGTGAGCAGTTCTTC.

This clone was picked up one time. The genes are TRBV5-1 and TRBJ1-2; no firm D call. V gave up 0 bases and J gave up 3 bases, with 6 bases separating them. Per germline, CDR1 SGHRS and CDR2 YFSETQ. The CDR3 totals 13 residues. CDR3 in amino acids: CASSLVYYYGYTF. In DNA form, the CDR3 reads TGCGCCAGCAGCTTGGTCTATTACTATGGCTACACCTTC.

The CDR3 nucleotides are TGTGCCAGCAGTCCACCCAGATCAACTAATGAAAAACTGTTTTTT. Translation gives CASSPPRSTNEKLFF. The rearrangement joins TRBV28 to TRBJ1-4; D is unresolved. Germline V lookup: CDR1 MDHEN, CDR2 SYDVKM. V was clipped by 5 bases and J by 0 bases, with 10 bases between them. There are 15 residues in the CDR3.

The rearrangement joins TRBV13 to TRBJ2-3, with a possible D match to TRBD2 (6 bases). The germline gives CDR1 PRHDT, CDR2 FYEKMQ (reference sequence). V was trimmed by 5 bases and J by 10 bases, leaving 13 bases between them. The CDR3 is made up of 12 amino acids. The CDR3 DNA reads as TGTGCCAGCAGCGCGGGGAGCCGGTCGCAGTATTTT. This encodes CASSAGSRSQYF.

The chain carries TRBV4-1 and TRBJ1-3, with 9 bases matching TRBD1. The CDR3 totals 14 residues. V shed 4 bases and J 8 bases; nucleotides not matched to a gene: 6. Per the germline V gene, CDR1 is MGHRA and CDR2 is YSYEKL. As DNA, the CDR3 is TGCGCCAGCAGCCTCGGGACAGGGCTAGACACCATATATTTT. Its protein product is CASSLGTGLDTIYF.

The rearrangement joins TRBV5-1 to TRBJ2-2; a weak D match, TRBD1 (5 bases). CDR3 length: 13 amino acids. Trimming took off 0 bases at V and 7 bases at J, with 7 bases between the two ends. CDR1 and CDR2 from the germline V gene are SGHRS and YFSETQ. Written as DNA, the CDR3 is TGCGCCAGCAGCTTGGAAGGGGTCGGGGAGCTGTTTTTT. Its translation is CASSLEGVGELFF.

The chain uses TRBV4-1 and TRBJ1-4; D unclear. The CDR3 totals 15 residues. Germline lookup yields CDR1 MGHRA and CDR2 YSYEKL. Trimming left V 3 bases short and J 5 bases short, with 13 bases between. This CDR3 reads CASSQVDWPNEKLFF. The CDR3 bases are TGCGCCAGCAGCCAGGTAGACTGGCCGAATGAAAAACTGTTTTTT.

The chain joins TRBV25-1 to TRBJ2-7; TRBD1 aligns across 9 bases. V was clipped by 4 bases and J by 4 bases; unmatched bases: 17. CDR3 size: 18 residues. The germline gives CDR1 MGHDK, CDR2 SYGVNS. This CDR3 reads CASSGSRGRPGQGYEQYF. The CDR3 DNA is TGTGCCAGCAGTGGATCACGCGGTAGGCCGGGACAGGGATACGAGCAGTACTTC.

This clone appeared a single time. V is TRBV5-5 and J is TRBJ1-5; the D gene is possibly TRBD1 (5 bases). The V gene's germline CDR1 is SGHKS and CDR2 YYEKEE (reference sequence). V dropped 2 bases and J dropped 7 bases, with 13 bases sitting between them. CDR3 length: 14 amino acids. The CDR3: CASSLMGPEQPQHF. The CDR3 region has the DNA TGTGCCAGCAGCTTAATGGGGCCCGAGCAGCCCCAGCATTTT.